Listed here are 22 T cell receptor beta chains from one sample, sequenced in a study of long-term antiretroviral therapy in people with HIV. A v3.0 immunoSEQ assay was performed at survey level. Assay used: immunoSEQ multiplex PCR; TCRdb lists only in-frame clones, some missing. Among 30,000 to 35,000 clones, around 79% were seen once, and the ten largest hold 3% to 3.5%. Material: unsorted PBMCs, obtained 3 years after starting antiretroviral therapy. Source of these receptors: a man over 45 with HIV.

This clone was seen only a few times. V usage is TRBV7-7 and J usage is TRBJ2-7, with 11 bases fitting TRBD1. The CDR3 extends over 14 amino acids. Germline trimming cut 4 bases from V and 7 bases from J; bases unmatched to any gene: 6. Per the germline V gene, CDR1 is SSHAT and CDR2 is FNYEAQ (reference sequence). For the CDR3, the DNA is TGTGCCAGCAGCTCCGGGACAGGGGGAACGGAGCAGTACTTC. Protein: CASSSGTGGTEQYF.

The CDR3 region has the DNA TGTGCCAGCTCACCGCGCCTCCATGGGACAGGGGAGGGCTATGGCTACACCTTC. Translated, it gives CASSPRLHGTGEGYGYTF. The chain has TRBV18 and TRBJ1-2, with TRBD1 identical over 10 bases. V was clipped by 3 bases and J by 4 bases; unmatched bases: 14. The CDR3 spans 18 residues. Germline CDR1 is KGHSH and CDR2 is LQKENI.

This chain connects TRBV5-1 to TRBJ2-7; D may correspond to TRBD1 or TRBD2 (5 bases each). This CDR3 has 14 amino acids. The germline gives CDR1 SGHRS, CDR2 YFSETQ. Trimming left V 2 bases short and J 2 bases short, with 11 bases between. In DNA, the CDR3 is TGCGCCAGCAGCTTAAGGGACGGTCCCTACGAGCAGTACTTC. This sequence encodes CASSLRDGPYEQYF.

The chain combines TRBV6-1 with TRBJ1-1; 10 nucleotides agree with TRBD1. The CDR3 totals 15 residues. Germline V CDR1 and CDR2: MNHNS, SASEGT. Trimming at V came to 7 bases and at J to 4 bases, leaving 9 bases not matched to a gene. The CDR3: CASTLGGTGVTEAFF. In DNA form, the CDR3 reads TGTGCCAGCACACTAGGGGGGACAGGGGTCACTGAAGCTTTCTTT.

The chain couples TRBV4-1 to TRBJ2-7; weak D call: TRBD1 (5 bases). The V end was cut by 1 base, the J end by 7 bases, with 17 bases between. Germline-derived CDR1 and CDR2 are MGHRA and YSYEKL. The CDR3 length is 15 residues. In nucleotides, the CDR3 is TGCGCCAGCAGCCAAGGGGGCGGTACAATGGGGGAGCAGTACTTC. Residues: CASSQGGGTMGEQYF.

This chain joins TRBV29-1 and TRBJ1-2; maybe TRBD1 (6 bases). V lost 7 bases and J 4 bases, leaving 19 bases between the germline ends. The germline V gene encodes CDR1 SQVTM and CDR2 ANQGSEA. This CDR3 is built from 14 residues. This CDR3 is CSAQAWGRGYGYTF. The CDR3 region has the DNA TGCAGCGCCCAGGCCTGGGGGCGAGGCTATGGCTACACCTTC.

V and J are TRBV4-1 and TRBJ1-1; unclear D gene. V was clipped by 1 base and J by 4 bases, with 13 bases between them. In germline, CDR1 is MGHRA, CDR2 YSYEKL. The CDR3 totals 15 residues. The CDR3 DNA reads as TGCGCCAGCAGCCAAGTTGGCTACATCCCCACTGAAGCTTTCTTT. It yields the protein CASSQVGYIPTEAFF.

The J gene is TRBJ1-2, the V gene TRBV19, with TRBD1 as a possible D gene (5 bases). The germline V and J ends were trimmed by 3 bases and 4 bases, with 9 bases remaining between them. CDR1 is LNHDA and CDR2 is SQIVND in the germline V gene (reference sequence). The CDR3 runs 13 residues. CDR3 residues: CASSIRQLYGYTF. The CDR3 coding sequence is TGTGCCAGTAGTATTAGACAGCTCTATGGCTACACCTTC.

V is TRBV9 and J is TRBJ2-7; the D call may be TRBD1 or TRBD2 (5 bases each). The CDR3 length is 15 residues. Looked up from germline, CDR1 is SGDLS and CDR2 is YYNGEE. Trimming cost V 1 base and J 0 bases, with 11 bases left between them. Here the CDR3 reads CASSVRGTLSYEQYF. The CDR3 bases are TGTGCCAGCAGCGTAAGAGGGACGCTCTCCTACGAGCAGTACTTC.

The rearrangement joins TRBV11-1 to TRBJ1-4; weak D call: TRBD1 (5 bases). The CDR3 length is 14 residues. Germline V gives CDR1 SGHAT, CDR2 FQDESV (reference sequence). Between the trimmed V and J ends, which lost 5 bases and 5 bases, there was a span of 12 bases. Here the CDR3 DNA reads TGTGCCAGCAGCCCCGACAGCTTCAATGAAAAACTGTTTTTT. The encoded protein is CASSPDSFNEKLFF.

The chain has TRBV30 and TRBJ2-3; the D is unclear. The CDR3 sequence is 14 residues long. Germline assignment: CDR1 GTSNPN and CDR2 SVGIG (reference sequence). V was cut by 3 bases and J by 1 base, with 11 bases left in between. The CDR3 here is CAWRGGVGTDTQYF. CDR3 bases: TGTGCCTGGAGAGGTGGAGTGGGCACAGATACGCAGTATTTT.

This rearrangement joins TRBV5-1 to TRBJ1-1, with D possibly being TRBD1 (5 bases). This CDR3 comprises 14 residues. Germline CDR1 SGHRS, CDR2 YFSETQ. Trimming cost V 2 bases and J 2 bases, with 10 bases left between them. The CDR3 is CASSFTGGNTEAFF. In DNA form, the CDR3 reads TGCGCCAGCAGCTTCACGGGGGGAAACACTGAAGCTTTCTTT.

This chain connects TRBV7-9 to TRBJ2-2, with D possibly being TRBD1 or TRBD2 (7 bases each). The length of the CDR3 is 17 residues. The germline V gene has CDR1 SEHNR and CDR2 FQNEAQ (reference sequence). V dropped 5 bases and J dropped 0 bases, with 16 bases sitting between them. The DNA of the CDR3 is TGTGCCAGCAGCCCAGGGGGGGGACTCACGAACACCGGGGAGCTGTTTTTT. It encodes CASSPGGGLTNTGELFF.

The chain employs TRBV4-3 and TRBJ1-1; the D is unclear. Trimming removed 4 bases at V and 0 bases at J, with 6 bases between. The CDR3 length is 13 residues. The germline V gene has CDR1 LGHNA and CDR2 YSLEER. The CDR3 DNA reads as TGCGCCAGCAGCCGCACTCTGAACACTGAAGCTTTCTTT. The encoded protein is CASSRTLNTEAFF.

The table lists this clone with a count of one. V and J are TRBV12-5 and TRBJ2-1; 10 positions agree with TRBD1. The V gene end was trimmed by 6 bases and the J gene end by 3 bases; junction bases not matched to a gene: 5. Germline CDR1 and CDR2: LGHNT and FRNRAP. This CDR3 comprises 15 residues. The CDR3 here is CASGRTGGLYNEQFF. The CDR3 DNA is TGTGCTAGTGGCCGGACAGGGGGACTCTACAATGAGCAGTTCTTC.

The J gene is TRBJ1-2, the V gene TRBV29-1; D remains ambiguous. Trimming removed 0 bases from V and 8 bases from J, with 16 bases in between. The length of the CDR3 is 14 residues. In germline, CDR1 is SQVTM, CDR2 ANQGSEA. The chain's CDR3 is CSVEDRGGEEGYTF. The CDR3, as DNA: TGCAGCGTTGAAGATCGGGGAGGTGAAGAGGGCTACACCTTC. The full variable domain, with the rest looked up from reference TRBV29-1 and TRBJ1-2, is SAVISQKPSRDICQRGTSLTIQCQVDSQVTMMFWYRQQPGQSLTLIATANQGSEATYESGFVIDKFPISRPNLTFSTLTVSNMSPEDSSIYLCSVEDRGGEEGYTFGSGTRLTVV.

V gene TRBV7-9 combines with J gene TRBJ2-1; possible D gene TRBD1, 5 bases. The V and J ends lost 3 bases and 2 bases respectively, with 11 bases between them. CDR3 length: 15 amino acids. CDR1 and CDR2 from the germline V gene are SEHNR and FQNEAQ (reference sequence). The CDR3 protein is CASSLGPATYNEQFF. The CDR3 DNA reads as TGTGCCAGCAGCTTGGGGCCGGCTACCTACAATGAGCAGTTCTTC.

The chain has TRBV27 and TRBJ2-7; TRBD2 matches at 10 bases. Trimming removed 3 bases from V and 3 bases from J; junction bases left unmatched: 5. The CDR3 sequence is 15 residues long. Germline CDR1 reads MNHEY; CDR2 reads SMNVEV (reference sequence). The CDR3 spells CASSFSTSGDYEQYF. The CDR3 DNA follows: TGTGCCAGCAGTTTTAGTACTAGCGGGGACTACGAGCAGTACTTC.

This sequence joins TRBV7-9 and TRBJ2-3, with unresolved D. CDR1 SEHNR and CDR2 FQNEAQ come from the germline V gene (reference sequence). This CDR3 has 17 residues. Trimming cost V 5 bases and J 0 bases, with 18 bases left between them. CDR3 sequence: CASSPIRLDPSTDTQYF. The CDR3 bases are TGTGCCAGCAGCCCCATCCGGTTGGACCCTAGCACAGATACGCAGTATTTT.

CDR3: CASSPPGGDTQYF. The CDR3 coding sequence is TGTGCCAGCAGCCCGCCTGGAGGAGATACGCAGTATTTT. This chain uses TRBV11-2 with TRBJ2-3; maybe TRBD2 (5 bases). Trimming shortened V by 5 bases and J by 5 bases, and 11 bases separated the two germline ends. Looked up from germline, CDR1 is SGHAT and CDR2 is FQNNGV. The CDR3 covers 13 residues.

The chain is built from TRBV5-6 and TRBJ1-1; D ambiguous. Trimming removed 1 base at V and 5 bases at J, with 12 bases between. The germline gives CDR1 SGHDT, CDR2 YYEEEE. The CDR3 loop spans 14 amino acids. The CDR3 nucleotides read TGTGCCAGCAGCTTGCGGTCACGGTTAACTGAAGCTTTCTTT. Its protein is CASSLRSRLTEAFF.

The V and J genes are TRBV4-3 and TRBJ1-1; D possibly corresponds to TRBD1 (5 bases). This CDR3 has 15 amino acids. Trimming left V 1 base short and J 5 bases short, with 14 bases between. Germline assignment: CDR1 LGHNA and CDR2 YSLEER. In DNA form, the CDR3 reads TGCGCCAGCAGCCAAGGAGAGGGGCGCAGGACTGAAGCTTTCTTT. It specifies CASSQGEGRRTEAFF.